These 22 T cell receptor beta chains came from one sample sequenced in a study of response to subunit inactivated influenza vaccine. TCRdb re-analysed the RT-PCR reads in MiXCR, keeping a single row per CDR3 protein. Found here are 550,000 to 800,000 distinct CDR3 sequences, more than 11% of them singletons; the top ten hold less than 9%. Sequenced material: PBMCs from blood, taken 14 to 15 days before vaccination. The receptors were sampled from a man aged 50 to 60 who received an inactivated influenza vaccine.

This chain's CDR3 is CSGRKPGNHNEQFF. The CDR3 DNA sequence: TGCAGCGGTAGGAAGCCAGGGAACCACAATGAGCAGTTCTTC. The chain uses TRBV29-1 and TRBJ2-1; a possible D gene is TRBD1 (5 bases). The ends were cut back, 7 bases at V and 5 bases at J, with 18 bases in the middle. This CDR3 has 14 residues. Per germline, CDR1 SQVTM and CDR2 ANQGSEA.

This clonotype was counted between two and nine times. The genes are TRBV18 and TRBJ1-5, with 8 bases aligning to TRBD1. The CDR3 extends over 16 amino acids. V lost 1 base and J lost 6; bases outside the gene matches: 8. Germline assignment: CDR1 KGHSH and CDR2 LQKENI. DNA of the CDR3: TGTGCCAGCTCACCACGTGCAGGGGGCCTGGGTCAGCCCCAGCATTTT. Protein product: CASSPRAGGLGQPQHF.

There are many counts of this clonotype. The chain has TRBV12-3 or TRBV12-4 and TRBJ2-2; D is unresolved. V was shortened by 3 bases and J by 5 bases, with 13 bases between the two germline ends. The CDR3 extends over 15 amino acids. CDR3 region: CASSFGTPPTGELFF. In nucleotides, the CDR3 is TGTGCCAGCAGTTTTGGCACCCCGCCGACCGGGGAGCTGTTTTTT.

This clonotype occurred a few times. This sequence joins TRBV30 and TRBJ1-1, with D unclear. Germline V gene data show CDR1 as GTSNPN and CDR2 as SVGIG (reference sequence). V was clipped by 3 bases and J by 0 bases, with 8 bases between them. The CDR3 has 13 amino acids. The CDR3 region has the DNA TGTGCCTGGAGCAACAATATGAACACTGAAGCTTTCTTT. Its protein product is CAWSNNMNTEAFF.

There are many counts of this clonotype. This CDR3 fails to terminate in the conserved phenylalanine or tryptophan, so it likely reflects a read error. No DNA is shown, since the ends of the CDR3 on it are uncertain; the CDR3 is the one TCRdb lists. CDR3 residues: CASSYGTGLVL. V is TRBV6-2 or TRBV6-3 and J is TRBJ2-7; the tabulated D call, TRBD1, remains unverified against the DNA. CDR1 and CDR2 (germline): MNHEY, SVGEGT. With termini counted, the CDR3 has 11 amino acids.

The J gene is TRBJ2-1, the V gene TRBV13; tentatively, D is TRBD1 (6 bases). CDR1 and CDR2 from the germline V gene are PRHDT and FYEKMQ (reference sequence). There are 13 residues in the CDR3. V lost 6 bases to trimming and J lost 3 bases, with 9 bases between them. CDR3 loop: CASRRQVYNEQFF. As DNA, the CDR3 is TGTGCCAGCAGGAGACAGGTCTACAATGAGCAGTTCTTC.

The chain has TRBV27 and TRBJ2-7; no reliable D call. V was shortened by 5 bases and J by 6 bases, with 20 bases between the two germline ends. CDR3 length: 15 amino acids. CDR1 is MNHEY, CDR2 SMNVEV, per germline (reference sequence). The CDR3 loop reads CASSPTLGNYFEQYF. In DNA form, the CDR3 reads TGTGCCAGCAGTCCAACCCTTGGGAACTACTTCGAGCAGTACTTC.

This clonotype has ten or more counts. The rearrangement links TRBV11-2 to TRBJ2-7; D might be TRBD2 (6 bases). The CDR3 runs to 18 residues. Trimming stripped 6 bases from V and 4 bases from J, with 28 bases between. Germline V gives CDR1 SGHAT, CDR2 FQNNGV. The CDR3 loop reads CASRVHPSAGRRFYEQYF. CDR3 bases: TGTGCCAGCAGAGTTCATCCGTCGGCGGGGAGGCGATTTTACGAGCAGTACTTC.

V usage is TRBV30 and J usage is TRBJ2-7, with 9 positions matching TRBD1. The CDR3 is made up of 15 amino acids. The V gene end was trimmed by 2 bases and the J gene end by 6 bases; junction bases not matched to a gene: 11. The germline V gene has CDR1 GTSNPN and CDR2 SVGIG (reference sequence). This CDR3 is CAWSSPGQGGPEQYF. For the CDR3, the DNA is TGTGCCTGGAGTTCCCCGGGACAGGGTGGGCCCGAGCAGTACTTC.

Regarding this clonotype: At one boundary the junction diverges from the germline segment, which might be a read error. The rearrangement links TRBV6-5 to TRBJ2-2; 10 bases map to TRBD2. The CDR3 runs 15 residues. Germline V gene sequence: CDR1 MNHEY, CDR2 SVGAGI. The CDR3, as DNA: TGTGCCAGCACTTACACAGCGGGAGGGCACGGGGAGCTGTTTTTT. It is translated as CASTYTAGGHGELFF.

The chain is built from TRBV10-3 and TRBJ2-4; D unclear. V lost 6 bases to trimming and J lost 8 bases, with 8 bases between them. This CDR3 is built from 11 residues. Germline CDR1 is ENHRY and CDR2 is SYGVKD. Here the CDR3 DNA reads TGTGCCATCAGAGTAAATGACATTCAGTACTTC. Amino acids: CAIRVNDIQYF.

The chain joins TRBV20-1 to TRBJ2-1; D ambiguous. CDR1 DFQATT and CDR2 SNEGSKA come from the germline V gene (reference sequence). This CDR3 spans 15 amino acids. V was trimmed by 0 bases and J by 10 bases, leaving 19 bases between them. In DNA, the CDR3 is TGCAGTGCTAGAGATCGTACCGTATACAATGTGGAGCAGTTCTTC. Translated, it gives CSARDRTVYNVEQFF.

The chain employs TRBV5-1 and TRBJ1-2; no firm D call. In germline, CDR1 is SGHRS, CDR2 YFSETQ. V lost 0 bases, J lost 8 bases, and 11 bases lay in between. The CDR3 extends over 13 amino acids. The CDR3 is CASSLESALGYTF. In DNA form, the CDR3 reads TGCGCCAGCAGCTTGGAGAGCGCTCTGGGCTACACCTTC. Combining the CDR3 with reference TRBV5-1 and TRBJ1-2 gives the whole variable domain KAGVTQTPRYLIKTRGQQVTLSCSPISGHRSVSWYQQTPGQGLQFLFEYFSETQRNKGNFPGRFSGRQFSNSRSEMNVSTLELGDSALYLCASSLESALGYTFGSGTRLTVV.

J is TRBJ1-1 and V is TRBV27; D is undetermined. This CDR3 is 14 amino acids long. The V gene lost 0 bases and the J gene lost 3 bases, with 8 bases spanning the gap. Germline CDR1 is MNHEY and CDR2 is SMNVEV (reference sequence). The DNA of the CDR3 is TGTGCCAGCAGTTTATCGGTTCGTTACACTGAAGCTTTCTTT. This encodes CASSLSVRYTEAFF.

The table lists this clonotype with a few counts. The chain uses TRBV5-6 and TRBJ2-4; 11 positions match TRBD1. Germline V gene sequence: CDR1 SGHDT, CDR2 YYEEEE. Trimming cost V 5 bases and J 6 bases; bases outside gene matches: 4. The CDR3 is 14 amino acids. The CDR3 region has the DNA TGTGCCAGCAGTTCGGGGACAGGGGGAAACATTCAGTACTTC. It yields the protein CASSSGTGGNIQYF.

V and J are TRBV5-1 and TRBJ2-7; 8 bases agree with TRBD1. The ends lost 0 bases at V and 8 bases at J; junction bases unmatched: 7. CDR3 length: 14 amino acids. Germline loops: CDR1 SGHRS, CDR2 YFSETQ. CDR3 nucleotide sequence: TGCGCCAGCAGCTTGGGGACAGGGACGATACAGCAGTACTTC. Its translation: CASSLGTGTIQQYF.

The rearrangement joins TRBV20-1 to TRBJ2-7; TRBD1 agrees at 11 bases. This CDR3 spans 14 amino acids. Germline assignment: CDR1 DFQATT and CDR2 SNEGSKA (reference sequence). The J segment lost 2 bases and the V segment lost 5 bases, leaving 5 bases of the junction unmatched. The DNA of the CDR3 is TGCAGTGCTGACGGACAGGGGGCCCCCTACGAGCAGTACTTC. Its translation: CSADGQGAPYEQYF.

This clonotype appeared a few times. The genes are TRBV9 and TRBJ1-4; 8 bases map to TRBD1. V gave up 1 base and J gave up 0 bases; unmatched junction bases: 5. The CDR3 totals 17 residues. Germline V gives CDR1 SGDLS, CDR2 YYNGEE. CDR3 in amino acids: CASSVNTGGATNEKLFF. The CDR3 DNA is TGTGCCAGCAGCGTAAATACAGGGGGAGCAACTAATGAAAAACTGTTTTTT.

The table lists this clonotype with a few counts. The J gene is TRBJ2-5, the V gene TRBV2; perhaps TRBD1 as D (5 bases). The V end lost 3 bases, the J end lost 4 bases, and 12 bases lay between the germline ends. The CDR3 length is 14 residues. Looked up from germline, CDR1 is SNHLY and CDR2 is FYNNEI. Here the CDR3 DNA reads TGTGCCAGCAGTGACCCTAGGGGCCGAGAGACCCAGTACTTC. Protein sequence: CASSDPRGRETQYF.

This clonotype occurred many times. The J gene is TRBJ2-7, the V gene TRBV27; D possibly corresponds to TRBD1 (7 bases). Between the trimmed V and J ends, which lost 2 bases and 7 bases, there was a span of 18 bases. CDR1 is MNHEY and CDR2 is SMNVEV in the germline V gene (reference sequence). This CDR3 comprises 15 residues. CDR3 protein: CASSLGAGQFLEQYF. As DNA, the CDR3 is TGTGCCAGCAGTTTAGGGGCGGGACAGTTTCTAGAGCAGTACTTC.

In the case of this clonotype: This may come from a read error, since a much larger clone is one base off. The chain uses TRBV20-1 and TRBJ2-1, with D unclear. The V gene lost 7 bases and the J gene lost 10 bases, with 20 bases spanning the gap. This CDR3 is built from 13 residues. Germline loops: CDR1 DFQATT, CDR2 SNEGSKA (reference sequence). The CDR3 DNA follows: TGCAGTGTTAGTGAACACCGCTTGAAGGAGCAGTTCTTC. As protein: CSVSEHRLKEQFF.

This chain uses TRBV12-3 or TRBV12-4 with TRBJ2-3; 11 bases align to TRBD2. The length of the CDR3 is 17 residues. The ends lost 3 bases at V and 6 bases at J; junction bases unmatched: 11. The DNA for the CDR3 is TGTGCCAGCAGTTTTCAAGGGACTAGCGGTCGGCAGGATACGCAGTATTTT. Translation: CASSFQGTSGRQDTQYF.